The entry below describes one T cell receptor (beta chain). Its antigen is unidentified. Template-switching 5'RACE yielded the TCR cDNA; a universal primer site and UMIs were added in the process. TCRdb processed the 5' RACE reads anew with MiXCR; each CDR3 protein has one entry. Of 150,000 to 200,000 distinct CDR3 sequences detected, 11% appear once; the ten largest clones hold 36%. The sample is drawn from a study of T cells after yellow fever vaccination. Study results and caveats: After the booster, about 95% of CD4 and about 90% of CD8 primary-response clones were re-detected.

Germline V gene lookup returns CDR1 MNHEY and CDR2 SVGEGT. V shed 5 bases, J shed 0 bases, and the junction held 6 bases outside the gene matches. The CDR3 extends over 15 amino acids. This TCR came from a man younger than 35 who received the YFV17D yellow fever vaccine. Sequenced here: CD8+ T cells sorted from PBMCs, sampled 15 days after the yellow fever booster vaccination. This sequence joins TRBV6-2 or TRBV6-3 and TRBJ1-1, with 7 bases identical to TRBD1. Written as DNA, the CDR3 is TGTGCCAGCAGTCTGACAGGGAGGATGAACACTGAAGCTTTCTTT. Amino acid sequence: CASSLTGRMNTEAFF.